Shown below are 11 T cell receptor beta chains from a single sample sequenced in a study of long-term antiretroviral therapy in people with HIV. Investigators performed immunoSEQ version v3.0 at survey level. Method: immunoSEQ multiplex PCR; TCRdb's copy keeps in-frame clones and lacks some. The table includes about 20,000 clones, roughly 86% detected once. The input for sequencing was unsorted PBMCs, taken 2.5 to 2.7 years after starting antiretroviral therapy. These receptors all stem from a woman in her forties or fifties with HIV.

Concerning this clone itself: At one of its ends the junction is not consistent with the germline gene, which may arise from a read error. This chain links TRBV7-9 with TRBJ2-1, with D perhaps TRBD2 (5 bases). Germline loops: CDR1 SEHNR, CDR2 FQNEAQ (reference sequence). The CDR3 has 10 amino acids. The CDR3 protein is CASSPREELF. CDR3 DNA: TGTGCCAGCAGCCCCCGGGAAGAGCTCTTC.

The genes are TRBV7-7 and TRBJ2-1, with D possibly matching TRBD1 (6 bases). V was shortened by 6 bases and J by 9 bases, with 12 bases between the two germline ends. Germline values: CDR1 SSHAT, CDR2 FNYEAQ (reference sequence). The CDR3 is made up of 12 amino acids. In DNA, the CDR3 is TGTGCCAGCAGTCCGTCAGGGGTTGAGCAGTTCTTC. Its protein is CASSPSGVEQFF.

V and J are TRBV6-5 and TRBJ2-7, with 12 bases fitting TRBD2. V trimming: 0 bases; J trimming: 4 bases; junction bases outside the gene matches: 4. Germline loops: CDR1 MNHEY, CDR2 SVGAGI. The CDR3 is 16 residues long. The CDR3 region is CASSYSASGRGYEQYF. CDR3 bases: TGTGCCAGCAGTTACTCTGCTAGCGGGAGGGGATACGAGCAGTACTTC.

The chain combines TRBV2 with TRBJ2-2, with D unclear. Trimming removed 3 bases from V and 6 bases from J, with 8 bases in between. The CDR3 extends over 13 amino acids. CDR1 and CDR2 (germline): SNHLY, FYNNEI. CDR3 nucleotides: TGTGCCAGCAGTGACCTAGGGCCCGGGGAGCTGTTTTTT. It specifies CASSDLGPGELFF.

The chain is built from TRBV7-9 and TRBJ2-7; the D is unclear. CDR1 and CDR2 (germline): SEHNR, FQNEAQ (reference sequence). Trimming took off 4 bases at V and 5 bases at J, with 15 bases between the two ends. The CDR3 totals 14 residues. The DNA for the CDR3 is TGTGCCAGCAGCTCGGACCGACCCAAAAACGAGCAGTACTTC. Its translation is CASSSDRPKNEQYF.

The chain uses TRBV2 and TRBJ2-7; 7 bases align to TRBD1. Trimming removed 0 bases from V and 2 bases from J; junction bases left unmatched: 7. Per germline, CDR1 SNHLY and CDR2 FYNNEI. CDR3 size: 16 residues. The CDR3: CASSEAWTGPTYEQYF. CDR3 nucleotides: TGTGCCAGCAGTGAAGCATGGACAGGACCTACCTACGAGCAGTACTTC.

CDR3 coding DNA: TGCGCCAGCAGCTTGAGGCTAGCGGGAGGGAAAGATACGCAGTATTTT. Encoded protein: CASSLRLAGGKDTQYF. The rearrangement links TRBV5-1 to TRBJ2-3; 12 positions match TRBD2. This CDR3 has 16 amino acids. From germline, CDR1 is SGHRS and CDR2 YFSETQ. With V trimmed by 1 base and J by 5 bases, 5 bases remained unmatched.

The chain is built from TRBV11-2 and TRBJ1-1; the D gene is possibly TRBD1 (5 bases). V was trimmed by 5 bases and J by 2 bases, leaving 9 bases between them. The germline gives CDR1 SGHAT, CDR2 FQNNGV. The CDR3 has 13 residues. The CDR3 DNA is TGTGCCAGCAGCCTACAGGTAAACACTGAAGCTTTCTTT. Translated, it gives CASSLQVNTEAFF.

The chain combines TRBV19 with TRBJ1-2; D is uncertain. Germline assignment: CDR1 LNHDA and CDR2 SQIVND (reference sequence). The V end lost 6 bases, the J end lost 2 bases, and 19 bases lay between the germline ends. The length of the CDR3 is 16 residues. The CDR3 DNA follows: TGTGCCAGTAGAAGGTGGAGCGGGGAGCACAACTATGGCTACACCTTC. Its protein product is CASRRWSGEHNYGYTF.

This rearrangement joins TRBV14 to TRBJ2-7; D call uncertain. Germline V gene lookup returns CDR1 SGHDN and CDR2 FVKESK. This CDR3 is built from 14 residues. Deletions cut 1 base from V and 1 base from J, with 8 bases between. The CDR3: CASSQVAQSYEQYF. The CDR3 region has the DNA TGTGCCAGCAGCCAAGTCGCCCAGTCCTACGAGCAGTACTTC.

This chain joins TRBV5-1 and TRBJ2-5; D is unclear. Trimming stripped 0 bases from V and 1 base from J, with 4 bases between. The germline V gene has CDR1 SGHRS and CDR2 YFSETQ. This CDR3 has 13 residues. The CDR3 region is CASSLGVQETQYF. The CDR3, as DNA: TGCGCCAGCAGCTTGGGGGTCCAAGAGACCCAGTACTTC.